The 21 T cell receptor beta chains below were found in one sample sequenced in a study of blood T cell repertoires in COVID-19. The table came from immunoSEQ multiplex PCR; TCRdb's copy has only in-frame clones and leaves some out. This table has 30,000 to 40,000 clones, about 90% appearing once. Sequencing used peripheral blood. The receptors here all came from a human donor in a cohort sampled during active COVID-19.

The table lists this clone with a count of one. The CDR3 DNA follows: TGTGCCAGCAGTTACAGGGGTTCTGGAAACACCATATATTTT. Translated: CASSYRGSGNTIYF. The rearrangement links TRBV7-2 to TRBJ1-3; 7 bases are shared with TRBD1. In germline, CDR1 is SGHTA, CDR2 FQGNSA. V shed 6 bases, J shed 1 base, and the junction held 3 bases outside the gene matches. The CDR3 is 14 amino acids.

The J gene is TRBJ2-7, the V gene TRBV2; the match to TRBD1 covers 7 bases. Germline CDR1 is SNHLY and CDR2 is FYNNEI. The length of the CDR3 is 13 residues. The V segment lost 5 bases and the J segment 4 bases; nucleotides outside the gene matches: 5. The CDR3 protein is CASSTYRGYEQYF. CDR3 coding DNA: TGTGCCAGCAGTACCTACAGGGGTTACGAGCAGTACTTC.

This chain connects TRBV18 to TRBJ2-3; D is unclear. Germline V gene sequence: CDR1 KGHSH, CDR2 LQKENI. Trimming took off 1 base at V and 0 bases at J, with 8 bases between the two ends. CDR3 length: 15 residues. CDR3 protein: CASSPRVESTDTQYF. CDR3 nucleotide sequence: TGTGCCAGCTCACCACGTGTAGAGAGCACAGATACGCAGTATTTT.

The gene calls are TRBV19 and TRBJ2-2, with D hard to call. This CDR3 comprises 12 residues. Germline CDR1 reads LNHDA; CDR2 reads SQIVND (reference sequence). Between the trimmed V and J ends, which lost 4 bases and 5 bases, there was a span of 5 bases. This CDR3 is CASSTVTGELFF. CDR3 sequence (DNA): TGTGCCAGTAGTACCGTAACCGGGGAGCTGTTTTTT.

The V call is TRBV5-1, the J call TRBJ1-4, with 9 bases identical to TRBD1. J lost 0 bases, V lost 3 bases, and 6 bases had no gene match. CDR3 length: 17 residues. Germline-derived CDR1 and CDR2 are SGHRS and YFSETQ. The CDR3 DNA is TGCGCCAGCAGCTCGGACAGGGGCCCAGCAACTAATGAAAAACTGTTTTTT. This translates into CASSSDRGPATNEKLFF.

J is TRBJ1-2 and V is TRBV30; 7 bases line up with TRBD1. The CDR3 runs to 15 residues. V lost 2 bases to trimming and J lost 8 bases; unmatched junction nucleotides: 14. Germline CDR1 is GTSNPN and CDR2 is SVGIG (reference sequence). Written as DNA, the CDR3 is TGTGCCTGGAGTTTGACGGGACAGCGGGCGCGAGGCTACACCTTC. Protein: CAWSLTGQRARGYTF.

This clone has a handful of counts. DNA for the CDR3: TGTGCCAGCAGCTTCAAGGCCCAGGGTTTTGACGAGCAGTTCTTC. It specifies CASSFKAQGFDEQFF. This sequence joins TRBV7-2 and TRBJ2-1; D is perhaps TRBD1 (5 bases). Germline V gene sequence: CDR1 SGHTA, CDR2 FQGNSA. V dropped 3 bases and J dropped 10 bases, with 19 bases sitting between them. The CDR3 is made up of 15 amino acids.

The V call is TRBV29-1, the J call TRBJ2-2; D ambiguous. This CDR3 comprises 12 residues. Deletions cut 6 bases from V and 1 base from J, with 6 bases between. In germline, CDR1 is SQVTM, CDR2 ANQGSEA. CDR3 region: CSVMRNTGELFF. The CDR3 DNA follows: TGCAGCGTAATGAGGAACACCGGGGAGCTGTTTTTT.

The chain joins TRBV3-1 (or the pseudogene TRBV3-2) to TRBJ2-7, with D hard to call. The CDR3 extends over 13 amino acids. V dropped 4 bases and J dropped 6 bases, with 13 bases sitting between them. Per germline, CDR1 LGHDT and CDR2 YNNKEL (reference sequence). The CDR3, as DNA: TGTGCCAGCAGCCCCTATACCATCGGCGAGCAGTACTTC. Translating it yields CASSPYTIGEQYF.

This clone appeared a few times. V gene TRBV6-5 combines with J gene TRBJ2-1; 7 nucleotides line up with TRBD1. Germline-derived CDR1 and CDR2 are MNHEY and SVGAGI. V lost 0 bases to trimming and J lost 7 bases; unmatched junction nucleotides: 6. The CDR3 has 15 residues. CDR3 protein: CASSYSLGRGNEQFF. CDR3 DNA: TGTGCCAGCAGTTACTCTCTCGGCAGGGGGAATGAGCAGTTCTTC.

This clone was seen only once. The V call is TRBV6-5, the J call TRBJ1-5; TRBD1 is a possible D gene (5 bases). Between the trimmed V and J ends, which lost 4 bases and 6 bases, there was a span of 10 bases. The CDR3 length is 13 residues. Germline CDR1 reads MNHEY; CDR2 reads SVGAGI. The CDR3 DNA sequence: TGTGCCAGCAGTTTCCAGGGAGGTCAGCCCCAGCATTTT. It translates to CASSFQGGQPQHF.

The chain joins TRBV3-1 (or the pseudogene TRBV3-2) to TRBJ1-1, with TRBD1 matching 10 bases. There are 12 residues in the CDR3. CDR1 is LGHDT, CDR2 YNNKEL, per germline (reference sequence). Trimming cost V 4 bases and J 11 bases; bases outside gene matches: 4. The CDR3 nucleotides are TGTGCCAGCAGCCTGGGACAGGGGAAGGCTTTCTTT. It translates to CASSLGQGKAFF.

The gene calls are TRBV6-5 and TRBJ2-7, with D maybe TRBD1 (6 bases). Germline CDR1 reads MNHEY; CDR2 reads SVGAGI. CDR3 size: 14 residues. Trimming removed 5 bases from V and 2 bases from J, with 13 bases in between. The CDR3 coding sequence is TGTGCCAGCAGTATGACAGGCCCGACCTACGAGCAGTACTTC. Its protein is CASSMTGPTYEQYF.

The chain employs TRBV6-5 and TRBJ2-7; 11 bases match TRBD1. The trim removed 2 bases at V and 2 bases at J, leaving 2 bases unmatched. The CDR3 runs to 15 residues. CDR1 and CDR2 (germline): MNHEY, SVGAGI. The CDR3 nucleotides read TGTGCCAGCAGTTACCGGACAGGGGGCCCCTACGAGCAGTACTTC. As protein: CASSYRTGGPYEQYF.

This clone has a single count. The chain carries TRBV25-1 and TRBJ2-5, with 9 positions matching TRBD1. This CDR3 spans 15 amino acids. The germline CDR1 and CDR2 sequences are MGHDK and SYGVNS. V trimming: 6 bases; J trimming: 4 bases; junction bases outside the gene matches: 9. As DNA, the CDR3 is TGTGCCAGCAGCAAGGGACAGGGAATACGAGAGACCCAGTACTTC. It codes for CASSKGQGIRETQYF. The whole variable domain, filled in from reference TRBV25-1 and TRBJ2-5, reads EADIYQTPRYLVIGTGKKITLECSQTMGHDKMYWYQQDPGMELHLIHYSYGVNSTEKGDLSSESTVSRIRTEHFPLTLESARPSHTSQYLCASSKGQGIRETQYFGPGTRLLVL.

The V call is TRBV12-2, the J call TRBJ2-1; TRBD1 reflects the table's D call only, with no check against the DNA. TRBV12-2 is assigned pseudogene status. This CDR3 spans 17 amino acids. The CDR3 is CASRLANRDRPYNEQFF. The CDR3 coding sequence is TGTGCAAGTCGCTTAGCCAACCGGGACAGGCCCTACAATGAGCAGTTCTTC.

The CDR3 here is CASSLALGRGYTF. The CDR3 DNA reads as TGTGCCAGCAGTCTAGCATTAGGTAGAGGCTACACCTTC. This chain uses TRBV28 with TRBJ1-2, with D hard to call. This CDR3 is 13 amino acids long. CDR1 and CDR2 (germline): MDHEN, SYDVKM. The germline V and J ends were trimmed by 5 bases and 8 bases, with 15 bases remaining between them.

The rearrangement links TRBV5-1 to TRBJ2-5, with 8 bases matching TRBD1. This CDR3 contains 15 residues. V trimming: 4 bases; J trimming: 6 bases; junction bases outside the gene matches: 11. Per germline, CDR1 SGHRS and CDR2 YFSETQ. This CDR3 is CASSTQGTGLKTQYF. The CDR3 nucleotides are TGCGCCAGCAGCACCCAGGGGACAGGCTTAAAGACCCAGTACTTC.

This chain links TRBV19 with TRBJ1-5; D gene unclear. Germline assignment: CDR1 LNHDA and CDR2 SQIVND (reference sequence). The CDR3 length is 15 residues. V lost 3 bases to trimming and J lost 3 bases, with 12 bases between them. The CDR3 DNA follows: TGTGCCAGTAGTATGGGCACGGTTTTCAATCAGCCCCAGCATTTT. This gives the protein CASSMGTVFNQPQHF.

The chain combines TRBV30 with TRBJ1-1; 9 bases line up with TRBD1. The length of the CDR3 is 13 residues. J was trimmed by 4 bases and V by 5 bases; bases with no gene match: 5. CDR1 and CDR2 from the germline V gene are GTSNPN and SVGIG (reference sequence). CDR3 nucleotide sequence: TGTGCCTGGGGACAGGGGCTTACCACTGAAGCTTTCTTT. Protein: CAWGQGLTTEAFF.

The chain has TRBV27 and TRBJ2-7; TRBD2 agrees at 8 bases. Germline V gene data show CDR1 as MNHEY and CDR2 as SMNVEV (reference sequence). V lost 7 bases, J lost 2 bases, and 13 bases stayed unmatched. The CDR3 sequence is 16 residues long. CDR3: CASIGAGASRAYEQYF. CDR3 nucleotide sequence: TGTGCCAGCATTGGAGCGGGAGCGAGTCGGGCCTACGAGCAGTACTTC.